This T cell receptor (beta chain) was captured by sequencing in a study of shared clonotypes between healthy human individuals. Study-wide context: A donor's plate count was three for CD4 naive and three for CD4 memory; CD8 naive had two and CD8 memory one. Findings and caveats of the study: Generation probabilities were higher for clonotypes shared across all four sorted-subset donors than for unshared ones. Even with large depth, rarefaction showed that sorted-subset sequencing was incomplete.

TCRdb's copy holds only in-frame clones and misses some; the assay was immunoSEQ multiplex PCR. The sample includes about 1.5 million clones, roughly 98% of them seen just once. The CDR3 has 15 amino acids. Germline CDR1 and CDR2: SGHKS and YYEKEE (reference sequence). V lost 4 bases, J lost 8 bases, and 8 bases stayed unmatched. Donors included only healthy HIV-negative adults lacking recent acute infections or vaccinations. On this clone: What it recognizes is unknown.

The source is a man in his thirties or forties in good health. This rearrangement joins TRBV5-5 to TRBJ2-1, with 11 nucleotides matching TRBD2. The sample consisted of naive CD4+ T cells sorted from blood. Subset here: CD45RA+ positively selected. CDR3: CASSISGRASHEQFF. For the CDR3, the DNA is TGTGCCAGCAGCATTAGCGGGAGGGCCTCCCATGAGCAGTTCTTC.